Here is one TCR beta chain with its context. Its antigen is currently unknown. At the Johns Hopkins FTIC core, DNA taken from cultured CD4+ T cells was sequenced by way of the Oncomine TCR Beta short-read assay. The source of extracted genomic DNA was cultured CD4+ T cells. TCRdb re-called the PCR reads with MiXCR, one entry per CDR3 protein. The sample has approximately 23,000 distinct CDR3 sequences; about 50% are singletons. Treatment: roughly 11-day PBMC culture with coronavirus spike peptide pools or control peptides (ViraFEST assay). These data are taken from a study of vaccination and CD4 T cells after COVID-19. Looking at the study overall: Cultures acting as controls obtained a CEFX pool, an HIV-1 Nef pool, or no peptide.

The study, taken as a whole, reports: The study examined relatively few convalescent patients and included no early post-infection timepoints.

Looked up from germline, CDR1 is SGHVS and CDR2 is FQNEAQ. The V and J ends lost 5 bases and 7 bases, in that order; junction bases with no gene match: 5. The length of the CDR3 is 14 residues. This material consisted of CD4+ T cells from blood, cultured in vitro, taken before SARS-CoV-2 vaccination. The chain links TRBV7-8 to TRBJ1-4, with 9 bases fitting TRBD1. The clonotype originates from a human donor who received a COVID-19 vaccine. CDR3 region: CASSLRDRAEKLFF. Here the CDR3 DNA reads TGTGCCAGCAGCCTCCGGGACAGGGCTGAAAAACTGTTTTTT.